The T cell receptor (beta chain) under discussion was sequenced for a study of cytomegalovirus exposure and HLA in healthy donors (dated by TCRdb to 2016 to 2017). For context, the study as a whole: In an earlier analysis of approximately 640 of the donors, around 300 Gb of sequence data and 90 million to 120 million unique TCR beta sequences from about 179 million T cells were reported. Approximately 310 gigabases of sequencing data and 70 million to 100 million unique TCR sequences were included in an early release covering 550 to 800 HLA-typed donors. The genetic ancestry cluster associated with self-reported Caucasian donors included around 76% of the roughly 400 genotyped donors. The aim of the study was to test whether cataloging public T cell receptors could identify signatures of past pathogen exposure. Using immunosequencing, the study profiled T cell repertoires from 550 to 750 subjects and related those repertoires to cytomegalovirus serostatus. In addition to the first cohort of around 670 subjects, a separate validation cohort of 120 different subjects was used. To predict cytomegalovirus infection status, the study brought together high-throughput TCR immunosequencing, statistical association of individual TCRs with disease status, and machine learning. To study patterns of TCR occurrence, a later analysis re-analyzed previously published TCR beta repertoires from under 750 donors and added high-resolution HLA genotyping. Rather than using new phenotypic data, the later analysis identified candidate immune exposures from TCR beta sequences and from how often those sequences occurred across donors. An earlier analysis of around 540 of the donors applied high-throughput TCR beta sequencing to assess whether each TCR beta V gene segment acted as functional or pseudogenic. Donor age, sex, ethnicity and CMV serostatus were compiled together with the repertoire data. In a later genetic analysis, genome-wide SNP genotypes for about 55% of the 666 donors were used, and that subset was treated as a discovery cohort. Every repertoire in the discovery cohort had been generated on one and the same sequencing platform. Class I and class II HLA loci were covered by the typing at four-digit resolution. Typing coverage varied by locus: about 620-640 donors for A, B, C, DRB1 and DQB1; roughly 510 for DQA1; more than 600 for DPA1; roughly 470 for DPB1. A few DR-DQ haplotypes were treated as single units for association and clustering because of strong linkage in the cohort. Across under 500 genotyped donors of the cohort, an average of roughly 250,000 unique TCR beta nucleotide sequences per donor were sequenced, and 15% to 20% of those sequences were non-productive. General study outcomes and caveats: Assigning TCR associations to individual alleles was difficult when HLA alleles, especially DR and DQ, strongly co-occurred. Compared with the roughly 670-donor mean, donors in an Asian-associated ancestry cluster had fewer N-insertions in productive TCRs, according to a later genetic analysis. In the study, roughly 160 TCR beta chains were listed as associated with cytomegalovirus. Because counts were too low, about 18 rarely observed V segments, including chromosome 9 orphons, were excluded from the earlier analysis of some 590 of the donors. A further reported finding was that TCR beta sequences accurately predicted the HLA-A and HLA-B alleles for most subjects in the first cohort. A later analysis associated around 16,000 TCR beta sequences with specific HLA alleles at a false discovery rate of 0.05. Several of the top co-occurrence clusters appeared to be linked to parvovirus B19, influenza, CMV and Epstein-Barr virus, according to a later analysis. An earlier analysis of approximately 600 of the donors showed that most TCR beta V segments appeared in productive rearrangements either about 87% or about 30% of the time, which broadly matched IMGT annotations. According to a later analysis, TCR association rates differed among HLA loci, with DRB1 alleles showing the most associated TCRs and HLA-C alleles showing the fewest. Compared with equally common non-associated chains, HLA-associated TCR beta chains in a later analysis were more clonally expanded and had lower generation probabilities. A cluster of highly shared sequence variants was judged likely to be a technical artifact of the sequencing pipeline. In a later analysis, most CMV-associated TCR beta chains were found to appear HLA-restricted, with HLA associations seemingly driven largely by CMV exposure. Linkage disequilibrium might explain the correlated functional status among segregating V segments, but an unknown experimental factor could not be ruled out. In vitro tests confirmed that a few of the cytomegalovirus-associated TCR beta chains recognize cytomegalovirus antigens. Sequencing depth was assumed to be roughly uniform across donors in the presence/absence analyses, though that assumption may not hold. The only immune exposure information available for the cohort was CMV serostatus. A later genetic analysis associated a missense DCLRE1C variant with V-gene and J-gene trimming of TCR beta chains, and an independent cohort replicated the association. The cohort was sequenced for TCR beta chains only, and without alpha or paired-chain data the features that could be detected were limited. While some public TCRs were present in many individuals, most TCR sequences turned up only very rarely across donors. The classifier was reported to diagnose cytomegalovirus status with high specificity and sensitivity in both the original and validation cohorts. Because HLA typing was unavailable for some donors at each locus, only the typed subset was used in association tests. It was suggested by the authors that the approach could potentially be generalized to other disease states and immunological phenotypes.

Library creation used the immunoSEQ multiplex PCR assay. For the multiplex PCR, a mixture combining 60 forward primers for TCR Vbeta segments and 13 reverse primers for TCR Jbeta segments was used. The CDR3 region of rearranged TCR beta genes was amplified from genomic DNA by a multiplex PCR assay. On the Illumina HiSeq System, the amplified TCR beta libraries were sequenced as 87-base-pair reads. Under the source paper's analysis protocol: Across the 670 or so repertoires, a later analysis counted tens of millions of unique TCR beta chains, 9.5 million to 12 million of which were shared by at least two donors. To remove PCR and sequencing errors, raw reads were error-corrected and collapsed into unique sequences using a nearest-neighbor algorithm that merged closely related sequences. V, D and J gene segments were assigned by aligning CDR3 sequences to IMGT reference sequences. Each retained sequence needed at least a six-nucleotide match to both a V gene segment and a J gene segment. A rearrangement was called productive if the CDR3 had no stop codons and remained in frame with V and J, and every other rearrangement was called non-productive. Following IMGT convention, CDR3 was defined as the stretch from the second conserved V-encoded cysteine to the conserved J-encoded phenylalanine. Sequences without an unambiguous match to a single V gene segment were excluded from the earlier analysis of about 640 of the donors. An earlier analysis of several hundred of the donors classified V segments as functional when productive rearrangements were above 56.7% and as segregating when the standard deviation between donors was above 5%. To diagnose cytomegalovirus status from the catalog of TCR beta chain sequences, a statistical classification framework was built. A later analysis assigned V and J genes by comparing TCR nucleotide sequences with IMGT/GENE-DB human TR gene sequences. In a later analysis, CDR3 sequences and most-parsimonious VDJ recombination scenarios were assigned using the TCRdist pipeline. In a later analysis, each TCR beta chain was defined by its CDR3 amino acid sequence together with its V-gene family, and reads lacking a unique V-gene family were excluded. A later analysis removed 500 to 650 highly shared, low-generation-probability nucleotide sequences to deal with suspected cross-contamination and a sequencing artifact. In a later analysis, a clonal expansion index was calculated for each public chain from normalized within-repertoire ranks of inferred template counts. A later analysis computed generation probabilities with a VDJ recombination model fitted to out-of-frame rearrangements, and checked the results against IGoR. Hypergeometric tests were used in a later analysis to score TCR-TCR, TCR-HLA and TCR-CMV co-occurrence, with a repertoire-size bias correction applied to the TCR pairs. In a later analysis, false discovery rates were estimated by permuting HLA or CMV assignments 20 times. In a later analysis, co-occurring TCRs were grouped with DBSCAN, and TCRdist sequence similarity was added when clustering was performed within HLA-allele-positive subsets. For co-occurrence clustering, repertoires with fewer than 30,000 or more than 120,000 public chains were excluded, along with roughly 5 repertoires with anomalous nucleotide sharing. TCRdb holds this immuneACCESS table with in-frame rearrangements only. Some clones are missing; in checked studies, unresolved V genes explain under half, and the rest has no known cause. D and trimming were read from the DNA, whereas the V and J calls and clone size are those reported in that table. Here the sample has some 150,000 clones; under 90% occur a single time. The ten biggest clones cover 4% to 5.5% of the sample.

Notes on this clone: The specificity of this receptor is unknown. Base-call qualities are not available, and no considerably larger clone is one nucleotide away.

The cohort consisted of fewer than 700 healthy bone marrow donors. Cohort members were all nominally healthy when sampled, although unrecorded immune exposures were likely present. The donor was CMV seronegative and was included in the group of several hundred seronegative cohort members. A peripheral blood sample was provided by each donor, and peripheral blood mononuclear cells were used for TCR beta sequencing. The Qiagen DNeasy Blood Extraction Kit was used to extract genomic DNA from the blood cell samples. This receptor was taken from a man aged 25 to 40 in good health and CMV-seronegative. Sequencing used PBMCs.

The DNA reads as follows: TGTGCCAGCAGTACCTCTGCCGGAGCAGGGACTAATGAAAAACTGTTTTTT. It specifies CASSTSAGAGTNEKLFF. Here the chain combines TRBV27 and TRBJ1-4; the D region possibly corresponds to TRBD1 (5 bases align). V loses 5 bases, J loses 2 bases, and the germline ends lie 18 bases apart. The cysteine opens and the phenylalanine closes a CDR3 of 17 amino acids. The entry retains the CDR3 DNA only, 51 bases that are in frame from base 1. According to the germline V gene (reference sequence), CDR1 reads MNHEY and CDR2 reads SMNVEV. Reference TRBV27 and TRBJ1-4 genes cover what lies past the CDR3, so the full variable domain is EAQVTQNPRYLITVTGKKLTVTCSQNMNHEYMSWYRQDPGLGLRQIYYSMNVEVTDKGDVPEGYKVSRKEKRNFPLILESPSPNQTSLYFCASSTSAGAGTNEKLFFGSGTQLSVL.